The subject of this entry is one TCR beta chain. The table lists this clone with a few counts. Its target antigen remains unknown. No base-level quality is on record; no much larger clone is a single base apart. This sample is part of a study of blood T cell repertoires in COVID-19 (TCRdb year 2020). Regarding the study in general: The collaborator samples originated in the United States, Italy and Spain and spanned the acute and convalescent phases of COVID-19. The material from the prospective study consisted of cDNA or gDNA derived from T cells, B-cell-depleted T cells, or PBMCs. Deeply sampled blood TCRbeta repertoires from subjects exposed to, actively infected with, or recovered from COVID-19 were included in the dataset. The repertoires were released in a freely available public database meant as a resource for research on the immune response to SARS-CoV-2. The samples were drawn from the first 160 participants of the ongoing ImmuneRACE study and from about 1,200 subjects provided by 6 global collaborators. The sample metadata nearly always contained a de-identified subject ID, COVID-19 status, age in years and sex. Where available, HLA class I and class II types were obtained from metadata supplied by the sample provider rather than from assay-based typing. On the study overall, not on this receptor specifically: The amount of clinical and demographic metadata varied by source and participant and was provided uncurated.

At one collaborating source in Seattle, patients were enrolled during active infection and were followed longitudinally through the course of disease. Collaborating institutions collected whole blood in K2EDTA tubes following their own protocols. For TCRbeta analysis, collaborators shipped samples as frozen whole blood, isolated PBMCs, or DNA extracted from either of those sample types. As encoded in the germline V gene (reference sequence), CDR1 is LNHDA while CDR2 is SQIVND. V ends up 4 bases short and J 9 bases short, with an unmatched junction base count of 15. The CDR3, from cysteine to phenylalanine, totals 16 residues. The sequence is cut down to CDR3 DNA, 48 bases in frame from base 1. TCRbeta CDR3 regions were amplified from genomic DNA using the immunoSEQ Assay, a bias-controlled multiplex PCR. The study's own analysis went as follows. Nucleated cell counts per sample were estimated from amplification of reference gene primers within the assay. To quantify the absolute abundance of each unique TCRbeta CDR3 rearrangement, sequence reads were collapsed and filtered. For each sample, productive Simpson clonality was calculated as the square root of Simpson's diversity index across productive rearrangements. TCRdb took this table from immuneACCESS and kept in-frame rearrangements with V and J called. Such tables lack part of the clones; where checked against another copy, unresolved V genes explain under half of the gap, and the rest is unexplained. The V and J calls and clone size are taken from that table; D and trimming were inferred from the DNA. The sample yields 250,000 to 350,000 clones; roughly 80% were counted once. Around 16% of the sample lies in the top ten.

Recombination joined TRBV19 with TRBJ1-3; 7 bases in the junction line up with TRBD1. Source material: peripheral blood. The TCR originated in a person aged 70 to 85 with COVID-19, enrolled during active disease. In nucleotide form, the sequence is TGTGCCAGTAGTACCCTGGGGGACAGAGGTCGAGGCACCATATATTTT. This codes for CASSTLGDRGRGTIYF.